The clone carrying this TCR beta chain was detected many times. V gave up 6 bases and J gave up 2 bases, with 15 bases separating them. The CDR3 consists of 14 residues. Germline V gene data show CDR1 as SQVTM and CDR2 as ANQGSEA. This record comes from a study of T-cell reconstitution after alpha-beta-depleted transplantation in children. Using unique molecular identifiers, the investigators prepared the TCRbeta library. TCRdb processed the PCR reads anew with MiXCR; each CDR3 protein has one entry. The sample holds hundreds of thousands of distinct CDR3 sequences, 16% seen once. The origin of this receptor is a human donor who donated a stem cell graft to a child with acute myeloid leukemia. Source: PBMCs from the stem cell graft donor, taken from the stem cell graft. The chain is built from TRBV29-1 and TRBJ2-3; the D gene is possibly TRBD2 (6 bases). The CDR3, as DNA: TGCAGCGTGGGGAGGCAGGGTGCCACAGATACGCAGTATTTT. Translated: CSVGRQGATDTQYF.